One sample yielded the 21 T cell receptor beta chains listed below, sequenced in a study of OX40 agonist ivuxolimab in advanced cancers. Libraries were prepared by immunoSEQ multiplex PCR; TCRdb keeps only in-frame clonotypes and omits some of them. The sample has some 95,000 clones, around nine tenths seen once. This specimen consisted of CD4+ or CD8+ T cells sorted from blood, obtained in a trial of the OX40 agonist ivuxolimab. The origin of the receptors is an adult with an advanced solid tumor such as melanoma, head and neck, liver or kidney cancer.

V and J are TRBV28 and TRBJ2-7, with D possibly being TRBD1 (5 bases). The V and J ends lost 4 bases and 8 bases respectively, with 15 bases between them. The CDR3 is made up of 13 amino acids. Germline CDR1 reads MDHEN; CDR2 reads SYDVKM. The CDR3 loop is CASSSGYPPKQYF. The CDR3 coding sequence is TGTGCCAGCAGTTCAGGGTACCCCCCTAAGCAGTACTTC.

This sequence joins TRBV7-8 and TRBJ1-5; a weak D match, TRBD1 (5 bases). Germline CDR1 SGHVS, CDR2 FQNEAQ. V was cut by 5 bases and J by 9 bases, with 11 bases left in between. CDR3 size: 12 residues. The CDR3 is CASSHPGGPQHF. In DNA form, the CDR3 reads TGTGCCAGCAGCCACCCCGGGGGGCCCCAGCATTTT. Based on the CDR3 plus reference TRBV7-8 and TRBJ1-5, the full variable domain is GAGVSQSPRYKVAKRGQDVALRCDPISGHVSLFWYQQALGQGPEFLTYFQNEAQLDKSGLPSDRFFAERPEGSVSTLKIQRTQQEDSAVYLCASSHPGGPQHFGDGTRLSIL.

The CDR3 region is CASSAPWGGRVGTDTQYF. In DNA, the CDR3 is TGTGCCAGCAGCGCCCCTTGGGGGGGAAGAGTTGGCACAGATACGCAGTATTTT. The V and J genes are TRBV5-4 and TRBJ2-3; 7 bases align to TRBD2. Germline V gives CDR1 SGHNT, CDR2 YYREEE (reference sequence). This CDR3 spans 18 amino acids. With 4 bases clipped from V and 1 base from J, the junction kept 15 bases outside the gene matches.

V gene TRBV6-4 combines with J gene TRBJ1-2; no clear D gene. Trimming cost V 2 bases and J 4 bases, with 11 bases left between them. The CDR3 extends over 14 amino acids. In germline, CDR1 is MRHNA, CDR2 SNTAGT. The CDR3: CASSDSLGTYGYTF. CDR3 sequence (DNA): TGTGCCAGCAGTGACAGTCTAGGTACCTATGGCTACACCTTC.

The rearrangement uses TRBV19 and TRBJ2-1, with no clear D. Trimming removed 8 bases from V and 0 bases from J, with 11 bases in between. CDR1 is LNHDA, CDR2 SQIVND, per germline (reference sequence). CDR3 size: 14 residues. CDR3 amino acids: CASSRTSSYNEQFF. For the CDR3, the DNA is TGTGCCAGTTCCCGGACGAGCTCCTACAATGAGCAGTTCTTC.

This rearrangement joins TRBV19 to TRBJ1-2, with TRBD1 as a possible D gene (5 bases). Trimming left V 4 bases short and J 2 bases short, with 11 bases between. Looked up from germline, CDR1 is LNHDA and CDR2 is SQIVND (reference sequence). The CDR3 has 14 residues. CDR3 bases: TGTGCCAGTAGTACCGGGAGACAGAACTATGGCTACACCTTC. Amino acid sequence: CASSTGRQNYGYTF. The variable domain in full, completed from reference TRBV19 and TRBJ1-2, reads DGGITQSPKYLFRKEGQNVTLSCEQNLNHDAMYWYRQDPGQGLRLIYYSQIVNDFQKGDIAEGYSVSREKKESFPLTVTSAQKNPTAFYLCASSTGRQNYGYTFGSGTRLTVV.

CDR3 coding DNA: TGTGCCAGCAGCCCCCCAGGGGCGACGGTTCCTCCGTTTTTT. Protein: CASSPPGATVPPFF. The V and J genes are TRBV28 and TRBJ1-4, with D possibly being TRBD1 (6 bases). The CDR3 is made up of 14 amino acids. V dropped 6 bases and J dropped 16 bases, with 24 bases sitting between them. Looked up from germline, CDR1 is MDHEN and CDR2 is SYDVKM.

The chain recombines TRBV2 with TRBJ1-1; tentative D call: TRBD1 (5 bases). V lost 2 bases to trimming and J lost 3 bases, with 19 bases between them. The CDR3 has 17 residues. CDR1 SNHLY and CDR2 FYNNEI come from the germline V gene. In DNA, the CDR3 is TGTGCCAGCAGTGAAAATAGGGACGCAATTACATACACTGAAGCTTTCTTT. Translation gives CASSENRDAITYTEAFF.

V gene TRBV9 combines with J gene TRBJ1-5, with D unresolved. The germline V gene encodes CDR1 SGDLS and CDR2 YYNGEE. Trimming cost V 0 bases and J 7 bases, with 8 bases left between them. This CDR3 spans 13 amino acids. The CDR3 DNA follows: TGTGCCAGCAGCGTAGATAGTCTCCAGCCCCAGCATTTT. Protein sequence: CASSVDSLQPQHF.

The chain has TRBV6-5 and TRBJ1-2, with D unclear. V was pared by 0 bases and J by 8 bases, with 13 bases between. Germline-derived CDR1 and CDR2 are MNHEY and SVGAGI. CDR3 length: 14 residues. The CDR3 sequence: CASSYSGSLRGYTF. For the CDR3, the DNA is TGTGCCAGCAGTTACTCTGGCAGCTTAAGAGGCTACACCTTC.

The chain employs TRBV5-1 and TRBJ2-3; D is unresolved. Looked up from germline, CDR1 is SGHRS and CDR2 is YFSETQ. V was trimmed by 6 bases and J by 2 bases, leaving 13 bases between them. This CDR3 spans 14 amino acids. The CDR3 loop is CASMTGPNTDTQYF. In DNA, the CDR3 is TGCGCCAGCATGACCGGGCCAAACACAGATACGCAGTATTTT.

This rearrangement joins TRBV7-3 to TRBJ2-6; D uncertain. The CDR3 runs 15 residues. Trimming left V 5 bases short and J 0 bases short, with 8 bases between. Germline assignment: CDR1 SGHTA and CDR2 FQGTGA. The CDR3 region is CASSPLGSGANVLTF. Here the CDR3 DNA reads TGTGCCAGCAGCCCATTGGGCTCTGGGGCCAACGTCCTGACTTTC. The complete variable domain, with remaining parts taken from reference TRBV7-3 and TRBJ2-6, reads GAGVSQTPSNKVTEKGKYVELRCDPISGHTALYWYRQSLGQGPEFLIYFQGTGAADDSGLPNDRFFAVRPEGSVSTLKIQRTERGDSAVYLCASSPLGSGANVLTFGAGSRLTVL.

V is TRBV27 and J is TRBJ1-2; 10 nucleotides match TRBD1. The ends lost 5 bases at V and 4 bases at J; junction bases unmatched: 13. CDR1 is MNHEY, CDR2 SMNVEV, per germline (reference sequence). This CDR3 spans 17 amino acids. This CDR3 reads CASSPRRQGASGYGYTF. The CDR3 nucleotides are TGTGCCAGCAGTCCCCGCCGACAGGGGGCGAGTGGCTATGGCTACACCTTC.

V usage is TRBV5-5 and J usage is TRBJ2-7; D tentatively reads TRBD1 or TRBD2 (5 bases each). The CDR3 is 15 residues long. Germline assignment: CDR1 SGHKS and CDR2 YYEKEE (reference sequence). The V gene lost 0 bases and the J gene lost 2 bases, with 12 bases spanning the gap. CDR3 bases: TGTGCCAGCAGCTTGGCCCTAGTGGGGGCCTACGAGCAGTACTTC. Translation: CASSLALVGAYEQYF.

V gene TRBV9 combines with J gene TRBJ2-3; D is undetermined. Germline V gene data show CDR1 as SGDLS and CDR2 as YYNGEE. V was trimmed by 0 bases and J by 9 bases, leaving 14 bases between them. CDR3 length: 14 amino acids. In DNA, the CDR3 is TGTGCCAGCAGCGTAGCGGGCGTAGGTGGGACGCAGTATTTT. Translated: CASSVAGVGGTQYF.

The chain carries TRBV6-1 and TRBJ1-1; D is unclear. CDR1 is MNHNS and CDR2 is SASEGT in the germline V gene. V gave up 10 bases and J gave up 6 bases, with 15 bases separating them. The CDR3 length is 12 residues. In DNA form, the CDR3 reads TGTGCCATCTCAAGGCAGTGGGCTGAAGCTTTCTTT. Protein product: CAISRQWAEAFF.

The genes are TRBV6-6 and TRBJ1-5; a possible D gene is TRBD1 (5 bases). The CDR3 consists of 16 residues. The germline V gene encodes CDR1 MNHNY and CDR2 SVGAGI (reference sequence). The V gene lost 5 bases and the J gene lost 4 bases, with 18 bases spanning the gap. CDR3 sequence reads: CASSARGSKANQPQHF. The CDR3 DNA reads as TGTGCCAGCAGTGCCCGGGGGTCAAAAGCGAATCAGCCCCAGCATTTT.

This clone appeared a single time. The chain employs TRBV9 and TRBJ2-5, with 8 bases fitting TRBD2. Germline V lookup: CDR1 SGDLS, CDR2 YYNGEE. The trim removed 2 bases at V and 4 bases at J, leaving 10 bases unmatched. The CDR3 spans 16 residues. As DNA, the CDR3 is TGTGCCAGCAGCGTTACCGGGACTAGTGGGGCAGAGACCCAGTACTTC. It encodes CASSVTGTSGAETQYF.

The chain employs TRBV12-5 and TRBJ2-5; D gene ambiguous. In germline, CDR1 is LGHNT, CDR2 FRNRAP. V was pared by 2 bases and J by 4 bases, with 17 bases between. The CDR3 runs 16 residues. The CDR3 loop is CASGLTRLIRAETQYF. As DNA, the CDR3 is TGTGCTAGTGGTTTGACCCGACTGATTAGGGCAGAGACCCAGTACTTC.

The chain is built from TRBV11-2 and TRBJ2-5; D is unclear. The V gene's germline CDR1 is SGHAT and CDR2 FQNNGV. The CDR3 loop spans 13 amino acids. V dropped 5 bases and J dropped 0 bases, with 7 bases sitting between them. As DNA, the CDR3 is TGTGCCAGCAGCCATCCGGACCAAGAGACCCAGTACTTC. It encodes CASSHPDQETQYF.

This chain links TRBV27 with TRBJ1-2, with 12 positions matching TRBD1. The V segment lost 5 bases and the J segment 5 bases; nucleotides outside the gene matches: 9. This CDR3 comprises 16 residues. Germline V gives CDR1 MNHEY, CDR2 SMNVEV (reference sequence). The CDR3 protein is CASSPQGQGAWYGYTF. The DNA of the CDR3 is TGTGCCAGCAGTCCCCAGGGACAGGGGGCTTGGTATGGCTACACCTTC.